These 21 T cell receptor beta chains were all obtained from the same sample, sequenced in a study of blood T cell repertoires in COVID-19. This table comes from immunoSEQ multiplex PCR, and its TCRdb copy is limited to in-frame clones, with some not included. This table has around 100,000 clones, approximately 90% appearing once. The sample consisted of peripheral blood. All receptors come from a man aged 45 to 65 with acute or convalescent COVID-19.

This clone showed up just once. As DNA, the CDR3 is TGCGCCAGCAGCTTGGCCGTAGGGACAGGGGGTGGAAACACCATATATTTT. Residues: CASSLAVGTGGGNTIYF. The rearrangement joins TRBV5-1 to TRBJ1-3; TRBD1 agrees at 11 bases. V trimming: 0 bases; J trimming: 3 bases; junction bases outside the gene matches: 5. Looked up from germline, CDR1 is SGHRS and CDR2 is YFSETQ. This CDR3 has 17 residues.

The J gene is TRBJ1-1, the V gene TRBV2; D is ambiguous. This CDR3 contains 13 residues. V was trimmed by 4 bases and J by 10 bases, leaving 16 bases between them. From germline, CDR1 is SNHLY and CDR2 FYNNEI. CDR3 nucleotides: TGTGCCAGCAGTGCAGTCCTACCCGGAGGAGCTTTCTTT. Encoded protein: CASSAVLPGGAFF.

V is TRBV30 and J is TRBJ1-6, with D possibly matching TRBD1 (5 bases). V was cut by 2 bases and J by 7 bases, with 9 bases left in between. The germline CDR1 and CDR2 sequences are GTSNPN and SVGIG (reference sequence). The CDR3 length is 13 residues. This CDR3 is CAWSSDTNSPLHF. The CDR3 DNA reads TGTGCCTGGAGTTCGGACACCAATTCACCCCTCCACTTT. The full variable domain, in which reference TRBV30 and TRBJ1-6 provide the parts outside the CDR3, is SQTIHQWPATLVQPVGSPLSLECTVEGTSNPNLYWYRQAAGRGLQLLFYSVGIGQISSEVPQNLSASRPQDRQFILSSKKLLLSDSGFYLCAWSSDTNSPLHFGNGTRLTVT.

This sequence joins TRBV5-6 and TRBJ2-7; 10 bases align to TRBD2. V shed 1 base, J shed 4 bases, and the junction held 5 bases outside the gene matches. The CDR3 has 15 residues. The germline V gene has CDR1 SGHDT and CDR2 YYEEEE. In DNA, the CDR3 is TGTGCCAGCAGCTTGAGCGGGGGGGCAATTTACGAGCAGTACTTC. Amino acid sequence: CASSLSGGAIYEQYF.

V gene TRBV9 combines with J gene TRBJ2-3, with D maybe TRBD2 (5 bases). Trimming took 5 bases from V and 0 from J, leaving 16 bases between them. The V gene's germline CDR1 is SGDLS and CDR2 YYNGEE. This CDR3 is 16 amino acids long. The DNA for the CDR3 is TGTGCCAGCAGGAGGGCGGACCGAGCTAGCACAGATACGCAGTATTTT. Translating it yields CASRRADRASTDTQYF.

This clone was seen a few times. The chain has TRBV10-2 and TRBJ2-1; D is unresolved. Germline CDR1 reads WSHSY; CDR2 reads SAAADI. V dropped 0 bases and J dropped 4 bases, with 4 bases sitting between them. The CDR3 covers 13 residues. DNA for the CDR3: TGCGCCAGCAGTGAGTCCGGGTACAATGAGCAGTTCTTC. Residues: CASSESGYNEQFF.

The chain couples TRBV6-5 to TRBJ2-7; 7 nucleotides align to TRBD1. Germline loops: CDR1 MNHEY, CDR2 SVGAGI. This CDR3 is built from 15 residues. The V gene end was trimmed by 6 bases and the J gene end by 2 bases; junction bases not matched to a gene: 10. CDR3 region: CASRARTGITYEQYF. The CDR3 nucleotides are TGTGCCAGCAGAGCCAGGACAGGTATTACCTACGAGCAGTACTTC.

This clone was seen once. The chain has TRBV9 and TRBJ2-1, with a possible D match to TRBD2 (5 bases). V lost 0 bases, J lost 4 bases, and 8 bases lay in between. The CDR3 consists of 14 residues. Germline V lookup: CDR1 SGDLS, CDR2 YYNGEE. The CDR3 DNA is TGTGCCAGCAGCGTAGGGAGGCGGTACAATGAGCAGTTCTTC. It translates to CASSVGRRYNEQFF.

The chain links TRBV10-3 to TRBJ2-3; 12 bases align to TRBD1. The V gene end was trimmed by 6 bases and the J gene end by 4 bases; junction bases not matched to a gene: 5. Germline V CDR1 and CDR2: ENHRY, SYGVKD. The CDR3 runs to 15 residues. CDR3 DNA: TGTGCCATCAGGACCGGGACAGGGGGCGCAGATACGCAGTATTTT. This translates into CAIRTGTGGADTQYF.

The CDR3 is CASSYSTSGKYNEQFF. The CDR3 DNA reads TGTGCCAGCAGTTACTCGACCAGCGGTAAATACAATGAGCAGTTCTTC. The chain employs TRBV6-6 and TRBJ2-1; D possibly corresponds to TRBD2 (5 bases). The germline V gene has CDR1 MNHNY and CDR2 SVGAGI (reference sequence). V was cut by 0 bases and J by 4 bases, with 13 bases left in between. This CDR3 has 16 residues.

The chain employs TRBV6-5 and TRBJ2-2; TRBD1 agrees at 8 bases. V was clipped by 4 bases and J by 6 bases; unmatched bases: 7. The CDR3 runs to 15 residues. Looked up from germline, CDR1 is MNHEY and CDR2 is SVGAGI. The CDR3: CASSWGTGNPGELFF. The DNA of the CDR3 is TGTGCCAGCAGTTGGGGGACAGGAAACCCCGGGGAGCTGTTTTTT.

J is TRBJ2-3 and V is TRBV7-6; no definite D call. There are 14 residues in the CDR3. Germline CDR1 and CDR2: SGHVS and FNYEAQ. The V end was cut by 3 bases, the J end by 0 bases, with 7 bases between. CDR3 protein: CASSFSSSTDTQYF. CDR3 bases: TGTGCCAGCAGCTTTAGCAGTAGCACAGATACGCAGTATTTT.

A few counts support this clone. The chain couples TRBV30 to TRBJ2-5; TRBD2 matches 7 bases. This CDR3 spans 15 amino acids. CDR1 is GTSNPN and CDR2 is SVGIG in the germline V gene (reference sequence). The V segment lost 0 bases and the J segment 1 base; nucleotides outside the gene matches: 5. The CDR3 bases are TGTGCCTGGAGTGTTGGGCTAGCGGTCCAAGAGACCCAGTACTTC. The encoded protein is CAWSVGLAVQETQYF.

The rearrangement joins TRBV24-1 to TRBJ2-3; TRBD1 agrees at 11 bases. The germline V gene has CDR1 KGHDR and CDR2 SFDVKD. The J segment lost 0 bases and the V segment lost 5 bases, leaving 3 bases of the junction unmatched. There are 16 residues in the CDR3. This chain's CDR3 is CATSGGQGDSTDTQYF. CDR3 DNA: TGTGCCACCAGTGGGGGACAGGGGGATAGCACAGATACGCAGTATTTT.

This sequence joins TRBV12-5 and TRBJ2-3; D unresolved. The CDR3 runs 14 residues. Looked up from germline, CDR1 is LGHNT and CDR2 is FRNRAP. Trimming pared 4 bases from V and 2 bases from J, leaving 10 bases between. The CDR3 nucleotides read TGTGCTAGTGGTTCTTCCGGGTACACAGATACGCAGTATTTT. As protein: CASGSSGYTDTQYF.

This chain connects TRBV19 to TRBJ1-2, with 7 bases aligning to TRBD1. CDR3 length: 14 amino acids. J gave up 4 bases and V 4 bases, and 6 bases lay outside the gene matches. Per germline, CDR1 LNHDA and CDR2 SQIVND (reference sequence). The CDR3 nucleotides read TGTGCCAGTAGTACGGACAGGCTCTTCTATGGCTACACCTTC. As protein: CASSTDRLFYGYTF.

The genes are TRBV6-5 and TRBJ1-6; 7 bases fit TRBD1. This CDR3 spans 13 amino acids. Germline lookup yields CDR1 MNHEY and CDR2 SVGAGI. Trimming at V came to 10 bases and at J to 10 bases, leaving 10 bases not matched to a gene. CDR3 region: CATHSTGPSPLHF. Written as DNA, the CDR3 is TGTGCCACTCACTCGACAGGGCCATCACCCCTCCACTTT.

The chain couples TRBV2 to TRBJ2-1, with 11 nucleotides matching TRBD2. This CDR3 is built from 18 residues. The V gene's germline CDR1 is SNHLY and CDR2 FYNNEI. The V and J ends lost 4 bases and 0 bases, in that order; junction bases with no gene match: 8. The CDR3 here is CASSGWTSGLFSYNEQFF. The CDR3 nucleotides are TGTGCCAGCAGTGGTTGGACTAGCGGGTTATTCTCCTACAATGAGCAGTTCTTC.

This clone was seen more than once but under ten times. DNA of the CDR3: TGTGCCAGCAGTTACTCGAACAGGGACCGCAACACCATATATTTT. Translated, it gives CASSYSNRDRNTIYF. V usage is TRBV6-5 and J usage is TRBJ1-3, with D tentatively TRBD1 (6 bases). The CDR3 is 15 residues long. The germline CDR1 and CDR2 sequences are MNHEY and SVGAGI. The ends were cut back, 0 bases at V and 7 bases at J, with 13 bases in the middle.

The chain employs TRBV6-5 and TRBJ1-4; weak D call: TRBD1 (6 bases). This CDR3 region has 14 residues. V was clipped by 6 bases and J by 8 bases, with 16 bases between them. Germline V lookup: CDR1 MNHEY, CDR2 SVGAGI. CDR3 in amino acids: CASSRRGEGEKLFF. CDR3 nucleotide sequence: TGTGCCAGCAGCCGGAGGGGGGAGGGGGAAAAACTGTTTTTT.

This clone was recorded a few times. V gene TRBV18 combines with J gene TRBJ1-4; D perhaps matches TRBD1 (6 bases). With 3 bases removed from V and 6 bases from J, the gap between germline ends came to 17 bases. The CDR3 is 16 residues long. From germline, CDR1 is KGHSH and CDR2 LQKENI. This chain's CDR3 is CASSPETGRGYEKLFF. In nucleotides, the CDR3 is TGTGCCAGCTCACCGGAGACAGGAAGGGGGTATGAAAAACTGTTTTTT.